This is a list of T cell receptor beta chains from one sample in a study of shared clonotypes between healthy human individuals. Data came from immunoSEQ multiplex PCR; TCRdb stores just in-frame clones and leaves some out. The table shows about 680,000 clones, with roughly 72% occurring only once. The sample taken for sequencing was memory CD4+ T cells sorted from blood. The receptor source for this set is a woman younger than 45 in good health. CDR3s include the opening cysteine and the closing phenylalanine or tryptophan. D genes are given only for firm matches. Size tells how often a clone was seen (once, few, many) or the class of an expanded clone, and some rows leave it out.

V gene	J gene	CDR3 length	D gene	clone size	CDR3 DNA	CDR3 protein
TRBV30	TRBJ2-5	13	TRBD2	NA	TGTGCCTGGAGCGAGCGACTAGCGGGTTCCCAGTACTTC	CAWSERLAGSQYF
TRBV6-1	TRBJ1-5	15	NA	NA	TGTGCCAGCAGTGAAGCGCTTCCTGCTTCTCAGCCCCAGCATTTT	CASSEALPASQPQHF
TRBV28	TRBJ2-7	14	NA	NA	TGTGCCAGCAGGACTCTAGCTTTTCCCTACGAGCAGTACTTC	CASRTLAFPYEQYF
TRBV5-1	TRBJ2-2	15	TRBD2	NA	TGCGCCAGCAGCTTCGGGACTAAGACCACCGGGGAGCTGTTTTTT	CASSFGTKTTGELFF
TRBV9	TRBJ1-2	15	TRBD1	NA	TGTGCCAGCAGCGGGCCTCGGGGACAGGGTTATGGCTACACCTTC	CASSGPRGQGYGYTF
TRBV7-6	TRBJ1-2	16	NA	once	TGTGCCAGCAGCTTAGATGATGCAGGGGAGGACTATGGCTACACCTTC	CASSLDDAGEDYGYTF
TRBV30	TRBJ2-7	14	NA	NA	TGTACCTGGAGTAAGGGGAACAGGGGAGGTGAGCAGTACTTC	CTWSKGNRGGEQYF
TRBV4-2	TRBJ2-7	14	NA	NA	TGTGCCAGCAGCCAAGATAGGCGGGGCTCCGAGCAGTACTTC	CASSQDRRGSEQYF
TRBV4-2	TRBJ1-2	14	NA	NA	TGTGCCAGCAGCCAAGATAACAGTCCATATGGCTACACCTTC	CASSQDNSPYGYTF
TRBV6-6	TRBJ1-2	13	NA	once	TGTGCCAGCAGCCCAACAGGGTCGGGCGGCTACACCTTC	CASSPTGSGGYTF
TRBV27	TRBJ1-2	14	NA	few	TGTGCCAGCAGTTTAGGGCATTCAAACGATGGCTACACCTTC	CASSLGHSNDGYTF
TRBV15	TRBJ2-3	14	NA	NA	TGTGCCACCAGCAGAGGGACGCGTACAGATACGCAGTATTTT	CATSRGTRTDTQYF
TRBV10-1	TRBJ2-2	13	NA	NA	TGCGCCAGCAGCGCGGACAGCACCGGGGAGCTGTTTTTT	CASSADSTGELFF
TRBV5-1	TRBJ2-1	13	NA	NA	TGCGCCAGCAGCTTAGCGGCCCACAATGAGCAGTTCTTC	CASSLAAHNEQFF